Listed below are T cell receptor beta chains from one sample, sequenced in a study of T cell responses to AZD1222 COVID-19 vaccine. Clones were sequenced by immunoSEQ multiplex PCR, and TCRdb holds only the in-frame ones, with some missing. The table includes fewer than 150,000 clones, roughly 87% detected once. Source: peripheral blood, taken on day 0 of AZD1222 vaccination. The receptor source for this set is an adult in good health. The CDR3 runs from the conserved cysteine through the conserved F or W. A D gene is named only where the DNA matches it firmly. The size of a clone is reported for some rows only, either as once, few or many, or as a class for expanded clones.

>NA|NA|TRBJ1-5|TRBV4-2
TGTGCCAGCAGCCAAGAGGGTGGAGGGGGTCATCAGCCCCAGCATTTT
CASSQEGGGGHQPQHF
>NA|NA|TRBJ1-2|TRBV27
TGTGCCAGCAGTTTGTTACAGGCGGGGTATGACTACACCTTC
CASSLLQAGYDYTF
>NA|TRBD2|TRBJ2-7|TRBV5-4
TGTGCCAGCAGCTTACGGGGGGGGTCCTACGAGCAGTACTTC
CASSLRGGSYEQYF
>NA|NA|TRBJ1-1|TRBV27
TGTGCCAGCAGTTCGAACAGGGTGGACACTGAAGCTTTCTTT
CASSSNRVDTEAFF
>NA|NA|TRBJ1-2|TRBV19
TGTGCCAGTAGTATAGGCCAGAATGGCTACACCTTC
CASSIGQNGYTF
>NA|NA|TRBJ2-1|TRBV7-2
TGTGCCAGCAGCACTAATAGTGGGTCCTACAATGAGCAGTTCTTC
CASSTNSGSYNEQFF
>NA|NA|TRBJ2-7|TRBV4-1
TGCGCCAGCAGCCAAGGGGGTTCGGGACGGAGCTACGAGCAGTACTTC
CASSQGGSGRSYEQYF
>NA|TRBD1|TRBJ1-2|TRBV10-1
TGCGCCAGCAGGCACCAGACAGGGGGAAATGGCTACACCTTC
CASRHQTGGNGYTF
>NA|TRBD2|TRBJ2-7|TRBV3-1/TRBV3-2
TGTGCCAGCAGCCACCCGTGGGCTAGCGGGGGAGGTGAGCAGTACTTC
CASSHPWASGGGEQYF
>NA|TRBD1|TRBJ1-2|TRBV19
TGTGCCAGTACCGATCCCCAACAGGGGGCTTGGTATGGCTACACCTTC
CASTDPQQGAWYGYTF
>NA|NA|TRBJ2-4|TRBV5-6
TGTGCCAGCAAAACTAGGAAGGCCAAAAACATTCAGTACTTC
CASKTRKAKNIQYF
>NA|NA|TRBJ2-7|TRBV3-1/TRBV3-2
TGTGCCAGCAGCCAAGCAGACAGGCGTTCGGAGCAGTACTTC
CASSQADRRSEQYF
>NA|TRBD1|TRBJ2-5|TRBV4-1
TGCGCCAGCAGCCAAGGGAACAGGGGGCTTTTGGAGACCCAGTACTTC
CASSQGNRGLLETQYF
>NA|TRBD1|TRBJ1-2|TRBV7-9
TGTGCCAGCAGCTCGGGACAGGGAGCAAACTATGGCTACACCTTC
CASSSGQGANYGYTF
>few|NA|TRBJ2-1|TRBV10-3
TGTGCCATCAGCGGACTGGGGGGCAATGAGCAGTTCTTC
CAISGLGGNEQFF
>NA|NA|TRBJ1-2|TRBV27
TGTGCCAGCAGTTTATCGACTTGGGGGGGTGGCTACACCTTC
CASSLSTWGGGYTF
>NA|TRBD1|TRBJ1-5|TRBV12-5
TGTGCTACCGGACAGGGAAGAAATCAGCCCCAGCATTTT
CATGQGRNQPQHF
>NA|NA|TRBJ1-1|TRBV5-1
TGCGCCAGCAGCTTGGAACAGGGAGGCACTGAAGCTTTCTTT
CASSLEQGGTEAFF
>NA|NA|TRBJ2-1|TRBV7-9
TGTGCCAGCAGCTTAGTTGGCCGGCTCAATGAGCAGTTCTTC
CASSLVGRLNEQFF
>NA|NA|TRBJ1-3|TRBV6-5
TGTGCCAGCAGTCCCCGGGCGGCCGGAAACACCATATATTTT
CASSPRAAGNTIYF
>NA|NA|TRBJ2-5|TRBV4-1
TGCGCCAGCAGCCAGGAGGGGGTACAAGAGACCCAGTACTTC
CASSQEGVQETQYF
>once|TRBD1|TRBJ2-1|TRBV4-2
TGTGCCAGCAGCCCGGGACAGGGTGGAGACAATGAGCAGTTCTTC
CASSPGQGGDNEQFF
>NA|NA|TRBJ1-1|TRBV30
TGTGCCTGGAGTGTTCCCATTGGCCGGGCGAAAGCTTTCTTT
CAWSVPIGRAKAFF
>once|TRBD1|TRBJ1-2|TRBV6-5
TGTGCCAGCAGACAAGGACAGGGTGGGGACTATGGCTACACCTTC
CASRQGQGGDYGYTF
>NA|TRBD1|TRBJ1-1|TRBV5-1
TGCGCCAGCTCCCTTACTACAGGGGTGAACACTGAAGCTTTCTTT
CASSLTTGVNTEAFF
>NA|NA|TRBJ1-2|TRBV5-1
TGCGCCAGCAGCTTGACGGCCGCGAGAGACTATGGCTACACCTTC
CASSLTAARDYGYTF
>once|NA|TRBJ2-1|TRBV6-2/TRBV6-3
TGTGCCAGCAGTTACTCGGTCGAATTGGGGGGCTCCTACAATGAGCAGTTCTTC
CASSYSVELGGSYNEQFF
>few|TRBD1|TRBJ1-2|TRBV27
TGTGCCAGCAGTAAGGACAGGGTAAACTATGGCTACACCTTC
CASSKDRVNYGYTF
>NA|NA|TRBJ2-1|TRBV29-1
TGCAGCGTCGTCACCCTAGGTGTTGAGCAGTTCTTC
CSVVTLGVEQFF
>NA|TRBD1|TRBJ1-1|TRBV6-5
TGTGCCAGCAAGGGTGGCGGACAGGGCCACACTGAAGCTTTCTTT
CASKGGGQGHTEAFF
>NA|NA|TRBJ2-7|TRBV4-1
TGCGCCAGCAGCCAAGAAAGGGTCCCGGCCCCCTACGAGCAGTACTTC
CASSQERVPAPYEQYF
>NA|NA|TRBJ2-1|TRBV9
TGTGCCAGCAGCTTCTACAAGGACGGTGAGCAGTTCTTC
CASSFYKDGEQFF